Each of the 24 T cell receptor beta chains below was sequenced from the same sample in a study of T cell responses to AZD1222 COVID-19 vaccine (dated by TCRdb to the early 2020s). The protocol used for the library was the immunoSEQ multiplex PCR assay. Not all clones reach the TCRdb copy of this immuneACCESS table, which keeps in-frame sequences only. Checked studies attribute under half of the gap to unresolved V genes and leave the rest unexplained. The sample data list approximately 150,000 clones, and 80% to 95% of these were observed just once. The biggest ten clones account for approximately 2.2% of the sample. Taken with the paper, the label for time point translates to: baseline before first vaccination. The input for sequencing was peripheral blood, taken on day 0 of AZD1222 vaccination. The receptors come from an adult in good health.

This clone was picked up a small number of times. V usage is TRBV7-9 and J usage is TRBJ2-2; no clear D. V shed 0 bases and J shed 7 bases, with 9 bases lying between them. The length of the CDR3 is 14 residues. From germline, CDR1 is SEHNR and CDR2 FQNEAQ (reference sequence). The chain's CDR3 is CASSLARPGGELFF. DNA for the CDR3: TGTGCCAGCAGCTTAGCGCGGCCCGGCGGGGAGCTGTTTTTT.

The J gene is TRBJ1-1, the V gene TRBV4-3, with TRBD1 as a possible D gene (6 bases). The CDR3 contains 13 residues. Deletions cut 3 bases from V and 1 base from J, with 6 bases between. Germline-derived CDR1 and CDR2 are LGHNA and YSLEER. CDR3 loop: CASSHRGNTEAFF. CDR3 nucleotide sequence: TGCGCCAGCAGCCACAGGGGGAACACTGAAGCTTTCTTT.

This chain uses TRBV7-3 with TRBJ2-1; D call uncertain. This CDR3 is built from 14 residues. CDR1 is SGHTA and CDR2 is FQGTGA in the germline V gene. With 0 bases removed from V and 8 bases from J, the gap between germline ends came to 11 bases. CDR3: CASSLTGLVDEQFF. The DNA for the CDR3 is TGTGCCAGCAGCTTAACTGGCTTAGTCGATGAGCAGTTCTTC.

The chain joins TRBV28 to TRBJ2-6, with D perhaps assigned TRBD1 or TRBD2 (6 bases each). This CDR3 has 15 amino acids. From germline, CDR1 is MDHEN and CDR2 SYDVKM. V lost 6 bases and J lost 2, with 11 bases in between. The CDR3 nucleotides are TGTGCCAGCAGCGCCGGGGGCGCTGGGGCCAACGTCCTGACTTTC. Protein product: CASSAGGAGANVLTF.

The chain combines TRBV7-2 with TRBJ1-2; D is undetermined. This CDR3 spans 11 amino acids. Deletions cut 4 bases from V and 2 bases from J, with 2 bases between. CDR1 is SGHTA and CDR2 is FQGNSA in the germline V gene. The DNA for the CDR3 is TGTGCCAGCAGCTCCAACTATGGCTACACCTTC. Translating gives CASSSNYGYTF.

The chain recombines TRBV3-1 (or the pseudogene TRBV3-2) with TRBJ1-6; 7 positions match TRBD1. The germline gives CDR1 LGHDT, CDR2 YNNKEL (reference sequence). V gave up 5 bases and J gave up 7 bases; unmatched junction bases: 5. The CDR3 runs 14 residues. The CDR3 is CASSSGQRNSPLHF. CDR3 sequence (DNA): TGTGCCAGCAGCTCGGGACAGAGGAATTCACCCCTCCACTTT.

The gene calls are TRBV28 and TRBJ2-3; D is perhaps TRBD1 or TRBD2 (5 bases each). This CDR3 has 15 amino acids. Germline CDR1 is MDHEN and CDR2 is SYDVKM. Trimming pared 7 bases from V and 8 bases from J, leaving 22 bases between. The CDR3 protein is CASTPGPPESRTQYF. The CDR3 DNA sequence: TGTGCCAGCACCCCGGGACCGCCCGAGTCGCGTACGCAGTATTTT.

This clone has more than one count but fewer than ten. The chain recombines TRBV18 with TRBJ1-1, with 9 bases matching TRBD1. The V and J ends lost 1 base and 4 bases, in that order; junction bases with no gene match: 10. The CDR3 totals 17 residues. The germline V gene has CDR1 KGHSH and CDR2 LQKENI. DNA of the CDR3: TGTGCCAGCTCACCACGGACAGGGGCTGGAGATAGCACTGAAGCTTTCTTT. It encodes CASSPRTGAGDSTEAFF.

The chain carries TRBV5-1 and TRBJ1-1; 9 nucleotides align to TRBD1. The CDR3 loop spans 13 amino acids. Germline V gene lookup returns CDR1 SGHRS and CDR2 YFSETQ. V was pared by 4 bases and J by 6 bases, with 4 bases of the junction left unmatched. CDR3 region: CASSLDRGAEAFF. DNA for the CDR3: TGCGCCAGCAGCCTCGACAGGGGGGCTGAAGCTTTCTTT.

The V gene is TRBV28, the J gene TRBJ1-5; possibly TRBD1 for D (6 bases). The CDR3 consists of 13 residues. The ends were cut back, 7 bases at V and 7 bases at J, with 14 bases in the middle. CDR1 MDHEN and CDR2 SYDVKM come from the germline V gene. This CDR3 is CASILARGQPQHF. CDR3 DNA: TGTGCCAGCATCCTAGCCAGGGGACAGCCCCAGCATTTT.

The chain uses TRBV3-1 (or the pseudogene TRBV3-2) and TRBJ1-3, with 7 bases lining up with TRBD1. This CDR3 spans 17 amino acids. Germline V gene sequence: CDR1 LGHDT, CDR2 YNNKEL (reference sequence). After removal of 0 bases from V and 1 base from J, the junction contained 6 bases not matched to a gene. CDR3 residues: CASSQERTGPSGNTIYF. Here the CDR3 DNA reads TGTGCCAGCAGCCAAGAACGGACAGGCCCTTCTGGAAACACCATATATTTT.

This sequence joins TRBV6-5 and TRBJ1-2; D possibly corresponds to TRBD1 (6 bases). Germline CDR1 is MNHEY and CDR2 is SVGAGI. The V and J ends lost 2 bases and 3 bases respectively, with 13 bases between them. The CDR3 runs 15 residues. The chain's CDR3 is CASSYGSGVDYGYTF. The CDR3 nucleotides read TGTGCCAGCAGTTACGGGTCAGGGGTGGACTATGGCTACACCTTC.

This chain links TRBV15 with TRBJ1-5; TRBD1 might be the D (5 bases). V was pared by 1 base and J by 7 bases, with 26 bases between. CDR1 is LNHNV and CDR2 is YYDKDF in the germline V gene (reference sequence). The CDR3 has 19 residues. The CDR3 loop is CATSRVTWPLPGGWQPQHF. The CDR3 DNA reads TGTGCCACCAGCAGAGTCACTTGGCCTTTACCGGGGGGGTGGCAGCCCCAGCATTTT. The variable domain in full, completed from reference TRBV15 and TRBJ1-5, reads DAMVIQNPRYQVTQFGKPVTLSCSQTLNHNVMYWYQQKSSQAPKLLFHYYDKDFNNEADTPDNFQSRRPNTSFCFLDIRSPGLGDTAMYLCATSRVTWPLPGGWQPQHFGDGTRLSIL.

This clone came up once. J is TRBJ2-2 and V is TRBV10-3; 7 bases align to TRBD2. Germline V gene data show CDR1 as ENHRY and CDR2 as SYGVKD. Germline trimming cut 8 bases from V and 1 base from J; bases unmatched to any gene: 4. This CDR3 spans 14 amino acids. The DNA for the CDR3 is TGTGCCATCGCGACGGGGGGGAACACCGGGGAGCTGTTTTTT. Translated, it gives CAIATGGNTGELFF.

This clone has a single count. The J gene is TRBJ2-1, the V gene TRBV5-1, with 9 bases lining up with TRBD1. V was pared by 9 bases and J by 8 bases, with 12 bases of the junction left unmatched. This CDR3 contains 14 residues. The germline CDR1 and CDR2 sequences are SGHRS and YFSETQ. The CDR3: CATSSRDRDDEQFF. Written as DNA, the CDR3 is TGCGCCACCTCGTCCCGGGACAGGGACGATGAGCAGTTCTTC.

CDR3 sequence (DNA): TGTGCCAGCAGTTTTGTGGACAGGGAGCGCCAGCCCCAGCATTTT. Amino acids: CASSFVDRERQPQHF. The gene calls are TRBV28 and TRBJ1-5; TRBD1 matches 8 bases. This CDR3 is built from 15 residues. Germline V gene data show CDR1 as MDHEN and CDR2 as SYDVKM. The V gene end was trimmed by 3 bases and the J gene end by 7 bases; junction bases not matched to a gene: 8.

The V gene is TRBV11-2, the J gene TRBJ2-3; possible D gene TRBD1, 6 bases. Germline V CDR1 and CDR2: SGHAT, FQNNGV. V was cut by 5 bases and J by 4 bases, with 16 bases left in between. The CDR3 is made up of 15 amino acids. The CDR3 here is CASSKTGSGADTQYF. Written as DNA, the CDR3 is TGTGCCAGCAGCAAGACAGGCTCCGGGGCAGATACGCAGTATTTT.

This chain joins TRBV11-2 and TRBJ2-7; D ambiguous. The CDR3 is made up of 14 amino acids. Trimming removed 1 base at V and 3 bases at J, with 10 bases between. Per germline, CDR1 SGHAT and CDR2 FQNNGV. The CDR3 coding sequence is TGTGCCAGCAGCTTAGGTGGTAGGGTCTACGAGCAGTACTTC. Residues: CASSLGGRVYEQYF.

The chain uses TRBV3-1 (or the pseudogene TRBV3-2) and TRBJ2-7; maybe TRBD2 (6 bases). Germline values: CDR1 LGHDT, CDR2 YNNKEL (reference sequence). V was clipped by 2 bases and J by 4 bases, with 27 bases between them. The CDR3 contains 19 residues. This CDR3 reads CASSQRGLRHANLRYEQYF. The CDR3 DNA follows: TGTGCCAGCAGCCAACGGGGACTTCGACACGCTAATCTTAGGTACGAGCAGTACTTC.

The rearrangement joins TRBV2 to TRBJ1-1; possible D gene TRBD1, 5 bases. V dropped 4 bases and J dropped 5 bases, with 14 bases sitting between them. This CDR3 has 14 residues. Germline V gene lookup returns CDR1 SNHLY and CDR2 FYNNEI. This CDR3 reads CASSVGRAGTEAFF. Here the CDR3 DNA reads TGTGCCAGCAGTGTCGGCAGGGCGGGAACTGAAGCTTTCTTT.

A word on this clone: At one of its ends the junction is not consistent with the germline gene, which may arise from a read error. The CDR3 DNA follows: TGTGCCAGCAGTAACTCCTGGGGGTTTATGGCTGAAGCTTTCTTT. This sequence encodes CASSNSWGFMAEAFF. The V gene is TRBV6-5, the J gene TRBJ1-1, with a tentative D call TRBD1 (5 bases). This CDR3 has 15 residues. CDR1 MNHEY and CDR2 SVGAGI come from the germline V gene.

The chain couples TRBV6-4 to TRBJ2-2; a weak D match, TRBD1 (5 bases). CDR1 is MRHNA and CDR2 is SNTAGT in the germline V gene. This CDR3 comprises 15 residues. Between the trimmed V and J ends, which lost 4 bases and 1 base, there was a span of 10 bases. DNA for the CDR3: TGTGCCAGCAGTGTCGCCGACAGGAACACCGGGGAGCTGTTTTTT. It yields the protein CASSVADRNTGELFF.

The chain links TRBV19 to TRBJ1-4, with 7 bases identical to TRBD1. V was pared by 5 bases and J by 7 bases, with 7 bases of the junction left unmatched. Germline values: CDR1 LNHDA, CDR2 SQIVND (reference sequence). This CDR3 has 14 amino acids. In DNA, the CDR3 is TGTGCCAGTAGTGGAAGGGGGCGAGGTGAAAAACTGTTTTTT. Amino acids: CASSGRGRGEKLFF.

The chain carries TRBV5-5 and TRBJ1-5; D not certain. Per germline, CDR1 SGHKS and CDR2 YYEKEE (reference sequence). The CDR3 covers 15 residues. Trimming took 1 base from V and 7 from J, leaving 15 bases between them. CDR3 sequence: CASSLQGSRGQPQHF. CDR3 in DNA: TGTGCCAGCAGCTTGCAAGGCTCCCGCGGACAGCCCCAGCATTTT. Together with reference TRBV5-5 and TRBJ1-5, the CDR3 gives the full variable domain: DAGVTQSPTHLIKTRGQQVTLRCSPISGHKSVSWYQQVLGQGPQFIFQYYEKEERGRGNFPDRFSARQFPNYSSELNVNALLLGDSALYLCASSLQGSRGQPQHFGDGTRLSIL.